The T cell receptor beta chain under discussion was sequenced for a study of breast tumors, draining lymph nodes, adjacent tissues. MiXCR was run by TCRdb on the multiplex PCR reads, yielding one entry per CDR3 protein. The sample records 150,000 to 200,000 distinct CDR3 sequences, 31% being singletons. CDR1 is DFQATT, CDR2 SNEGSKA, per germline (reference sequence). The CDR3 is made up of 17 amino acids. V lost 6 bases and J 4 bases, leaving 27 bases between the germline ends. The lymph nodes were axillary draining lymph nodes from breast cancer patients. The genes are TRBV20-1 and TRBJ2-5; D may be TRBD1 (6 bases). Sequencing was done on a sample of axillary lymph node tissue. This TCR came from a female donor with breast cancer. Some clones in this sample may be carry-over from other donors' samples. CDR3 DNA sequence: TGCAGTGCCAGCAGTGGGCCCCGATCGCTGGGGGCAGAGACCCAGTACTTC. Its translation: CSASSGPRSLGAETQYF.